These 26 T cell receptor beta chains were all obtained from the same sample, sequenced in a study of regulatory T cells in long-lasting Graves disease. With iRepertoire HTBI primers and Arm-PCR of CDR3 regions, TCR beta libraries were built. One entry per CDR3 protein, called by TCRdb with MiXCR from the multiplex PCR reads. The sample has nearly 350,000 distinct CDR3 sequences; roughly 21% are singletons. Time point described: persistent/refractory GD, antithyroid drugs over 5 years with positive TRAb. From PBMCs, RNA was extracted and then used to make the TCR library. This specimen was peripheral blood mononuclear cells (PBMCs), taken when the disease was refractory, from a patient treated with antithyroid drugs. The receptors here all came from a female donor with Graves disease.

The chain joins TRBV5-5 to TRBJ1-5; no definite D call. Trimming shortened V by 3 bases and J by 3 bases, and 10 bases separated the two germline ends. The CDR3 spans 14 residues. The V gene's germline CDR1 is SGHKS and CDR2 YYEKEE (reference sequence). In DNA form, the CDR3 reads TGTGCCAGCAGCTCCGTTAGCAACAATCAGCCCCAGCATTTT. This encodes CASSSVSNNQPQHF.

This chain links TRBV7-2 with TRBJ2-7; D might be TRBD2 (6 bases). The CDR3 consists of 14 residues. CDR1 is SGHTA, CDR2 FQGNSA, per germline. The V end was cut by 6 bases, the J end by 2 bases, with 14 bases between. The CDR3 is CASRETSGAYEQYF. Written as DNA, the CDR3 is TGTGCCAGCAGAGAGACTAGTGGCGCCTACGAGCAGTACTTC.

A remark on this clonotype: A much larger clone differs from this one at a single base, so this may be a read error. The rearrangement joins TRBV28 to TRBJ1-2, with TRBD1 as a possible D gene (6 bases). Between the trimmed V and J ends, which lost 6 bases and 7 bases, there was a span of 21 bases. The CDR3 totals 15 residues. CDR1 is MDHEN and CDR2 is SYDVKM in the germline V gene. CDR3 in amino acids: CASSTRQARYFGYTF. The CDR3 nucleotides read TGTGCCAGCAGCACTCGACAGGCTAGGTACTTTGGCTACACCTTC.

This chain connects TRBV7-2 to TRBJ1-4; no clear D gene. There are 11 residues in the CDR3. Germline V gene lookup returns CDR1 SGHTA and CDR2 FQGNSA. The V end lost 4 bases, the J end lost 13 bases, and 10 bases lay between the germline ends. This CDR3 is CASSWLGGLFF. The CDR3 DNA reads TGTGCCAGCAGCTGGCTGGGCGGACTGTTTTTT.

This clonotype was seen ten or more times. The chain couples TRBV27 to TRBJ2-5; 16 nucleotides align to TRBD2. The V and J ends lost 7 bases and 5 bases, in that order; junction bases with no gene match: 1. This CDR3 has 14 amino acids. Germline CDR1 reads MNHEY; CDR2 reads SMNVEV (reference sequence). The chain's CDR3 is CASKGLAGGETQYF. The CDR3 region has the DNA TGTGCCAGCAAGGGACTAGCGGGAGGGGAGACCCAGTACTTC.

The table lists this clonotype with a few counts. V is TRBV18 and J is TRBJ1-4; D call uncertain. CDR1 and CDR2 from the germline V gene are KGHSH and LQKENI. Trimming removed 2 bases at V and 5 bases at J, with 12 bases between. The CDR3 has 15 residues. CDR3 amino acids: CASSPEGWRNEKLFF. The CDR3 nucleotides are TGTGCCAGCTCACCAGAGGGATGGCGGAATGAAAAACTGTTTTTT.

This clonotype turned up a few times. V and J are TRBV6-1 and TRBJ1-6, with D hard to call. Germline CDR1 and CDR2: MNHNS and SASEGT. This CDR3 is built from 13 residues. Trimming left V 1 base short and J 14 bases short, with 12 bases between. In DNA form, the CDR3 reads TGTGCCAGCAGTGAAGGGAGGGCTGGTGCCCTCCACTTT. This codes for CASSEGRAGALHF.

The chain links TRBV6-2 or TRBV6-3 to TRBJ2-1; D is unclear. Germline CDR1 reads MNHEY; CDR2 reads SVGEGT. Trimming took 5 bases from V and 10 from J, leaving 15 bases between them. The CDR3 runs 13 residues. The CDR3 region has the DNA TGTGCCAGCAGTCGCCTGATAGCATCGGAGCAGTTCTTC. Its protein product is CASSRLIASEQFF.

This clonotype turned up a few times. The J gene is TRBJ1-6, the V gene TRBV9; D might be TRBD1 (5 bases). The germline V and J ends were trimmed by 7 bases and 7 bases, with 12 bases remaining between them. This CDR3 has 13 amino acids. Germline V gene data show CDR1 as SGDLS and CDR2 as YYNGEE. CDR3 sequence (DNA): TGTGCCAGCTCTCGGGGCGACAATTCACCCCTCCACTTT. Translation: CASSRGDNSPLHF.

This clonotype was seen more than once but under ten times. The chain combines TRBV7-9 with TRBJ1-5, with no clear D. V gave up 1 base and J gave up 9 bases, with 10 bases separating them. The CDR3 loop spans 13 amino acids. Per germline, CDR1 SEHNR and CDR2 FQNEAQ (reference sequence). The chain's CDR3 is CASSLGNEGPQHF. CDR3 coding DNA: TGTGCCAGCAGCTTAGGCAACGAGGGGCCCCAGCATTTT.

This clonotype was seen ten or more times. The chain couples TRBV12-3 or TRBV12-4 to TRBJ1-2, with a tentative D call TRBD1 (6 bases). The CDR3 loop spans 14 amino acids. V gave up 6 bases and J gave up 4 bases, with 15 bases separating them. The CDR3 region has the DNA TGTGCCAGCAGCCTCCTTAGGGGGAGCTATGGCTACACCTTC. As protein: CASSLLRGSYGYTF.

This clonotype was seen many times. The V and J genes are TRBV12-3 or TRBV12-4 and TRBJ2-5; a weak D match, TRBD1 (6 bases). Trimming stripped 1 base from V and 7 bases from J, with 13 bases between. The CDR3 length is 14 residues. The CDR3 here is CASSLGGGMVTQYF. As DNA, the CDR3 is TGTGCCAGCAGTTTAGGAGGGGGTATGGTGACCCAGTACTTC.

V is TRBV5-1 and J is TRBJ2-5; possible D gene TRBD1, 6 bases. In germline, CDR1 is SGHRS, CDR2 YFSETQ. This CDR3 is built from 15 residues. The V end was cut by 0 bases, the J end by 4 bases, with 13 bases between. The CDR3 reads CASSLGQARGETQYF. The CDR3 region has the DNA TGCGCCAGCAGCTTGGGACAGGCCCGGGGAGAGACCCAGTACTTC.

This rearrangement joins TRBV28 to TRBJ1-6; no clear D gene. Germline-derived CDR1 and CDR2 are MDHEN and SYDVKM. This CDR3 has 16 residues. V lost 3 bases and J 0 bases, leaving 9 bases between the germline ends. The CDR3 reads CASSFLGSSYNSPLHF. Here the CDR3 DNA reads TGTGCCAGCAGTTTTCTGGGGAGCTCCTATAATTCACCCCTCCACTTT.

The V gene is TRBV5-6, the J gene TRBJ1-1; the D is unclear. The ends were cut back, 3 bases at V and 7 bases at J, with 10 bases in the middle. The CDR3 is 12 amino acids. Germline CDR1 is SGHDT and CDR2 is YYEEEE. The DNA of the CDR3 is TGTGCCAGCAGCTCTAGTGTAGGTGAAGCTTTCTTT. This encodes CASSSSVGEAFF.

This clonotype has a count of ten or more. J is TRBJ1-2 and V is TRBV6-1; D is perhaps TRBD1 (6 bases). V was clipped by 6 bases and J by 8 bases, with 13 bases between them. The CDR3 consists of 12 residues. Per germline, CDR1 MNHNS and CDR2 SASEGT. The CDR3 here is CASRQGTGGYTF. The DNA of the CDR3 is TGTGCCAGCAGACAGGGAACCGGGGGCTACACCTTC.

The chain links TRBV5-1 to TRBJ1-2; D ambiguous. This CDR3 has 13 amino acids. Trimming pared 4 bases from V and 4 bases from J, leaving 11 bases between. The germline gives CDR1 SGHRS, CDR2 YFSETQ. In DNA, the CDR3 is TGCGCCAGCAGCCCTCCAACCCTCTATGGCTACACCTTC. Its protein product is CASSPPTLYGYTF.

V and J are TRBV6-5 and TRBJ2-1; D tentatively fits TRBD1 or TRBD2 (5 bases each). The CDR3 sequence is 13 residues long. The germline V gene has CDR1 MNHEY and CDR2 SVGAGI. With 0 bases removed from V and 6 bases from J, the gap between germline ends came to 6 bases. The DNA for the CDR3 is TGTGCCAGCAGTTACTCGAGGGGCAATGAGCAGTTCTTC. Translation gives CASSYSRGNEQFF.

At least ten counts were recorded for this clonotype. The chain recombines TRBV6-2 or TRBV6-3 with TRBJ2-5; 8 bases match TRBD1. With V trimmed by 0 bases and J by 2 bases, 8 bases remained unmatched. CDR3 length: 17 amino acids. Germline CDR1 MNHEY, CDR2 SVGEGT. As DNA, the CDR3 is TGTGCCAGCAGTTACTCGATGCGACAGGGGTATCAAGAGACCCAGTACTTC. It specifies CASSYSMRQGYQETQYF.

Remarks on this clonotype: One end of the junction fails to match germline, which may point to a read error. The CDR3 is CAWSRSPGANVLAF. For the CDR3, the DNA is TGTGCCTGGAGTCGTTCGCCTGGGGCCAACGTCCTGGCTTTC. J is TRBJ2-6 and V is TRBV30; a possible D gene is TRBD1 (5 bases). Germline V lookup: CDR1 GTSNPN, CDR2 SVGIG (reference sequence). The CDR3 is 14 amino acids.

The J gene is TRBJ2-3, the V gene TRBV3-1, with D possibly matching TRBD2 (6 bases). The CDR3 has 17 amino acids. Germline V CDR1 and CDR2: LGHDT, YNNKEL (reference sequence). V shed 3 bases and J shed 0 bases, with 16 bases lying between them. CDR3 residues: CASSQGGLLPSTDTQYF. CDR3 DNA: TGTGCCAGCAGCCAGGGAGGACTACTACCAAGCACAGATACGCAGTATTTT.

This clonotype occurred a few times. This chain uses TRBV7-8 with TRBJ2-7; 12 nucleotides align to TRBD2. This CDR3 has 15 residues. J gave up 5 bases and V 4 bases, and 6 bases lay outside the gene matches. The germline V gene encodes CDR1 SGHVS and CDR2 FQNEAQ. CDR3 in DNA: TGTGCCAGCAGCTCCAGACTAGCGGGAGACCACGAGCAGTACTTC. It is translated as CASSSRLAGDHEQYF.

This clonotype was detected many times. The J gene is TRBJ2-5, the V gene TRBV3-1; TRBD2 matches at 9 bases. CDR3 length: 16 amino acids. Trimming at V came to 2 bases and at J to 5 bases, leaving 9 bases not matched to a gene. Germline V lookup: CDR1 LGHDT, CDR2 YNNKEL (reference sequence). The CDR3 DNA sequence: TGTGCCAGCAGCCAACTAATAGCGGGAGCTCGGGAGACCCAGTACTTC. Its protein product is CASSQLIAGARETQYF.

The V call is TRBV19, the J call TRBJ2-6, with 9 bases that match TRBD1. This CDR3 contains 16 residues. V lost 5 bases and J lost 2; bases outside the gene matches: 4. Per the germline V gene, CDR1 is LNHDA and CDR2 is SQIVND (reference sequence). In DNA form, the CDR3 reads TGTGCCAGTAGTCCATACAGGGGGCCTGGGGCCAACGTCCTGACTTTC. As protein: CASSPYRGPGANVLTF.

The chain uses TRBV6-1 and TRBJ2-2, with TRBD2 identical over 10 bases. Germline assignment: CDR1 MNHNS and CDR2 SASEGT. This CDR3 has 17 amino acids. The J segment lost 1 base and the V segment lost 4 bases, leaving 6 bases of the junction unmatched. Written as DNA, the CDR3 is TGTGCCAGCAGTGGGAGTTGGACTAGCGGGAACACCGGGGAGCTGTTTTTT. Encoded protein: CASSGSWTSGNTGELFF.

The J gene is TRBJ2-4, the V gene TRBV5-5; the D is unclear. V lost 0 bases and J 1 base, leaving 11 bases between the germline ends. Germline loops: CDR1 SGHKS, CDR2 YYEKEE (reference sequence). The CDR3 is 16 residues long. CDR3 sequence: CASSLALTGAKNIQYF. The CDR3 nucleotides read TGTGCCAGCAGCTTGGCCTTGACGGGTGCCAAAAACATTCAGTACTTC. The full variable domain, with the rest looked up from reference TRBV5-5 and TRBJ2-4, is DAGVTQSPTHLIKTRGQQVTLRCSPISGHKSVSWYQQVLGQGPQFIFQYYEKEERGRGNFPDRFSARQFPNYSSELNVNALLLGDSALYLCASSLALTGAKNIQYFGAGTRLSVL.